The source of this TCR beta chain is a study of PD-1 blockade in classical Hodgkin lymphoma. Findings and limits, study-wide: Complete responders' diversity at baseline resembled that of newly diagnosed patients.

Each patient's relapse followed autologous stem cell transplantation, and brentuximab vedotin exposure varied. This CDR3 region has 13 residues. Germline assignment: CDR1 LNHDA and CDR2 SQIVND (reference sequence). The V end was cut by 3 bases, the J end by 7 bases, with 9 bases between. In its sample, this clone was seen a few times. The antigen is not known. Assay: immunoSEQ multiplex PCR; the TCRdb copy retains only in-frame clones and omits some. The data show 75,000 to 100,000 clones, with approximately 80% seen just once and 15% to 20% held by the top ten. This TCR was sampled from a human donor with classical Hodgkin lymphoma. The chain couples TRBV19 to TRBJ2-2, with D uncertain. This material consisted of peripheral blood mononuclear cells (PBMCs), taken before the second cycle of nivolumab. The CDR3 nucleotides read TGTGCCAGTAGTATCGGTCTGATCGGGGAGCTGTTTTTT. This sequence encodes CASSIGLIGELFF.